This T cell receptor (beta chain) derives from a study of blood T cell repertoires in COVID-19. The CDR3 sequence is 15 residues long. The V end lost 10 bases, the J end lost 4 bases, and 21 bases lay between the germline ends. Germline V gives CDR1 SGHTA, CDR2 FQGNSA. Here immunoSEQ multiplex PCR was the method, and the copy in TCRdb shows in-frame clones only, minus some. The sample yields 200,000 or so clones, more than 70% seen once. The source is a woman aged 40 to 50 who had recovered from COVID-19. Input material: peripheral blood. V gene TRBV7-2 combines with J gene TRBJ2-3, with D perhaps TRBD2 (6 bases). The CDR3 region has the DNA TGTGCCACCTTCGCTCCCGGGAGCCCACCAGATACGCAGTATTTT. It translates to CATFAPGSPPDTQYF. Combining the CDR3 with reference TRBV7-2 and TRBJ2-3 gives the whole variable domain GAGVSQSPSNKVTEKGKDVELRCDPISGHTALYWYRQSLGQGLEFLIYFQGNSAPDKSGLPSDRFSAERTGGSVSTLTIQRTQQEDSAVYLCATFAPGSPPDTQYFGPGTRLTVL.